Here is one TCR beta chain with its context. The specificity of this receptor is unknown. Per-base qualities were not stored, and no clone one base away is much larger. The immunoSEQ Assay, a bias-controlled multiplex PCR, was used to amplify TCRbeta CDR3 regions from genomic DNA. On the authors' methods: Nucleated cell counts per sample were estimated from amplification of reference gene primers within the assay. Sequence reads were collapsed and filtered to measure the absolute abundance of every unique TCRbeta CDR3 rearrangement. For each sample, productive Simpson clonality was calculated by taking the square root of Simpson's diversity index across productive rearrangements. TCRdb provides this immuneACCESS table in a form limited to in-frame rearrangements. Some clones are lacking; in checked studies, under half of them reflect an unresolved V gene, and why the rest are absent is not known. That table gives V, J and clone size, and the DNA gave D and trimming. The sample contains tens of thousands of clones, roughly 70% of them found a single time. The ten largest make up approximately 9% of the sample.

Whole blood was collected in K2EDTA tubes by collaborating institutions according to the institutions' own protocols. For TCRbeta analysis, collaborator samples were shipped as frozen whole blood, as isolated PBMCs, or as DNA extracted from either sample type. The CDR3, from cysteine to phenylalanine, totals 15 residues. CDR3 DNA is the only sequence kept; it has 45 bases, read in frame from the first base. CDR1 and CDR2 are read off the germline V gene as KGHSH and LQKENI. The germline ends are 13 bases apart after V is trimmed by 6 bases and J by 4 bases. This sample is part of a study of blood T cell repertoires in COVID-19 (TCRdb year 2020). Study-wide context: Samples covering the acute and convalescent phases of COVID-19 were provided by collaborators in the United States, Italy and Spain. The repertoires were made available in a free public database intended to serve as a resource for research on the immune response to SARS-CoV-2. The material from the prospective study consisted of cDNA or gDNA derived from T cells, B-cell-depleted T cells, or PBMCs. Samples came from the ongoing ImmuneRACE study (first 160 participants) plus 1,254 subjects from 6 global collaborators. HLA class I and class II types, where available, came from metadata supplied by the sample provider rather than from assay-based typing. A de-identified subject ID, COVID-19 status, age in years and sex were almost always included in the sample metadata. Subjects who had been exposed to COVID-19, were actively infected with it, or had recovered from it provided the deeply sampled blood TCRbeta repertoires that made up the dataset. The paper's findings and limits, for the study overall: Clinical and demographic metadata were provided uncurated, with the amount varying by source and participant.

The clonotype was recovered from a woman in her seventies with acute or convalescent COVID-19. The sample taken for sequencing was peripheral blood. The chain joins TRBV18 to TRBJ2-6; a weak D assignment points to TRBD2 (5 bases agree). CDR3 reads: CASSPGSGGANVLTF. The nucleotide sequence reads TGTGCCAGCTCCCCGGGATCTGGGGGGGCCAACGTCCTGACTTTC.